Listed below are T cell receptor beta chains from one sample, sequenced in a study of cytomegalovirus exposure and HLA in healthy donors. Sequenced by immunoSEQ multiplex PCR; TCRdb stores in-frame clones only, minus some. The profile shows roughly 140,000 clones, 80% to 85% of them singletons. Source material: PBMCs. These TCRs come from a male donor in good health and CMV-seronegative. Both conserved end residues are trimmed from each CDR3. Fields, in order: V gene, clone size, J gene, CDR3 protein. Expanded clones are given a class, and other clones once, few, many or no size at all.

>TRBV6-4|NA|TRBJ2-2
ASRDRRVPNTGELF
>TRBV15|NA|TRBJ2-1
ATTASGNEQF
>TRBV5-1|NA|TRBJ2-2
ASSPGRLFPSGILGGELF
>TRBV5-1|once|TRBJ1-6
ASSLVEGKTSPLH
>TRBV14|NA|TRBJ2-3
ASSQDPVPGQRTDTQY
>TRBV7-3|NA|TRBJ2-1
ASSLTREMSYNEQF
>TRBV7-9|NA|TRBJ1-3
ASSPRTGIENTIY
>TRBV9|NA|TRBJ2-7
ASSPPTGTGGPYEQY
>TRBV6-5|NA|TRBJ2-1
ASSPGTILYNEQF
>TRBV4-3|NA|TRBJ2-2
ASSQGANTGELF
>TRBV19|NA|TRBJ2-7
ASSKDRGRHYEQY
>TRBV7-9|NA|TRBJ1-2
ASSLGSPGFSYGYT
>TRBV7-9|NA|TRBJ1-4
ASSLQGALEKLF
>TRBV7-3|NA|TRBJ2-1
ASSSSGGAVDEQF
>TRBV5-1|few|TRBJ2-7
ASSLVPQLAGVYEQY
>TRBV27|NA|TRBJ2-2
ASSLLENTGELF
>TRBV28|NA|TRBJ2-7
ASSLLGASAYEQY
>TRBV11-2|NA|TRBJ2-5
ASSFLGGQGKETQY
>TRBV7-9|NA|TRBJ1-4
ASSLKGAREKLF
>TRBV5-5|NA|TRBJ2-7
ASSSALPGQGNYEQY
>TRBV29-1|NA|TRBJ1-1
SVYTRTGDTEAF
>TRBV7-8|few|TRBJ2-5
ASSFVLLSDRSQETQY
>TRBV13|NA|TRBJ2-7
ASSLGAVGQY
>TRBV7-6|NA|TRBJ1-2
ASSSNPGTSYGYT
>TRBV7-9|NA|TRBJ2-7
SSRGGLLPYEQY
>TRBV23-1|NA|TRBJ1-4
ATKTQGAFMCNEKLF
>TRBV25-1|NA|TRBJ2-1
ASSTATSGSGYNEQF
>TRBV10-3|NA|TRBJ1-2
AITTGGYGYT
>TRBV30|NA|TRBJ1-6
AWDRGGSYNSPLH
>TRBV19|NA|TRBJ1-1
ATLTPGVMNTEAF
>TRBV4-1|NA|TRBJ2-1
ASSGANNEQF
>TRBV18|NA|TRBJ2-7
ASSATSGGNEQY
>TRBV29-1|NA|TRBJ2-5
SAIEGSETQY
>TRBV5-4|NA|TRBJ1-1
ASSLAGLPNTEAF
>TRBV7-9|NA|TRBJ1-1
ASTKEGRDEAF
>TRBV7-8|NA|TRBJ2-1
ASSLAGTSGSSYNEQF
>TRBV9|NA|TRBJ2-5
ASSVGLGQGETQY
>TRBV27|once|TRBJ2-1
ASSLSLAGVNEQF
>TRBV7-6|NA|TRBJ2-3
ASSLVAYRQGTDTQY
>TRBV27|NA|TRBJ2-7
ASSFSGSYEQY
>TRBV5-1|NA|TRBJ1-3
ASSVDRGPGNTIY
>TRBV7-8|few|TRBJ1-4
ASSLGQIANEKLF
>TRBV7-9|NA|TRBJ1-2
ASSWTLREDYGYT
>TRBV7-3|NA|TRBJ2-1
ASSSSGTSGTNEQF
>TRBV10-3|NA|TRBJ1-3
AISDYRGLGSGNTIY
>TRBV7-9|NA|TRBJ2-3
ASSPRGSSEDTQY
>TRBV19|NA|TRBJ2-1
ASSIAMGASYNEQF
>TRBV4-3|NA|TRBJ2-7
ASSPDRGLAYEQY
>TRBV7-3|NA|TRBJ2-1
ASSSQGLGEQF